This T cell receptor (beta chain) was documented in a study of cytomegalovirus exposure and HLA in healthy donors. 13 Jbeta primers and 60 Vbeta primers were used for the PCR. Data came from immunoSEQ multiplex PCR; TCRdb stores just in-frame clones and leaves some out. The profile shows fewer than 300,000 clones, roughly 80% of them singletons. Whole-study results and caveats: After further analysis at a later stage, under 20,000 TCR beta sequences were associated with HLA alleles at 0.05 false discovery rate. Common viral pathogens seemed, in a later analysis, to connect with several of the most significant clusters.

The CDR3 contains 14 residues. The V and J ends lost 1 base and 4 bases respectively, with 10 bases between them. Germline V gene data show CDR1 as SGHRS and CDR2 as YFSETQ. For this clone: Its antigen is not known.

Participants comprised healthy donors of bone marrow. The V gene is TRBV5-1, the J gene TRBJ2-3; D might be TRBD1 (5 bases). The sequencing sample was made of PBMCs. The sequence was collected from a girl aged 2-10 years in good health and CMV-seronegative. CDR3 in amino acids: CASSLYRRSDTQYF. In DNA form, the CDR3 reads TGCGCCAGCAGCTTGTACAGGCGGTCAGATACGCAGTATTTT.